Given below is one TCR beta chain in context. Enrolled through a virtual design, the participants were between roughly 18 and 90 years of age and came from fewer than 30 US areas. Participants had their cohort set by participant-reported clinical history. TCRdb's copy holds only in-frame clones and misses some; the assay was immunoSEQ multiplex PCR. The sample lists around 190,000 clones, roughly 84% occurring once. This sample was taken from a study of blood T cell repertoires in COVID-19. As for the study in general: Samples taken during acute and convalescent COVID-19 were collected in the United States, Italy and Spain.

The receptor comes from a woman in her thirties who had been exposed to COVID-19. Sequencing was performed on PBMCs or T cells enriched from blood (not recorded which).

CDR3 region: CASSSTIPGQGAVETQYF. In DNA form, the CDR3 reads TGTGCCAGCAGCTCAACTATTCCGGGACAGGGGGCGGTGGAGACCCAGTACTTC. The chain recombines TRBV6-2 or TRBV6-3 with TRBJ2-5; TRBD1 aligns across 12 bases. The V segment lost 6 bases and the J segment 5 bases; nucleotides outside the gene matches: 16. The CDR3 has 18 residues. The V gene's germline CDR1 is MNHEY and CDR2 SVGEGT.